There are a few counts of the clone carrying this TCR beta chain. Germline CDR1 SGHNT, CDR2 YYREEE (reference sequence). With 4 bases clipped from V and 8 bases from J, the junction kept 2 bases outside the gene matches. This CDR3 is 14 amino acids long. This specimen comes from a study of blood T cell repertoires in COVID-19. Overall study context: The United States, Italy and Spain were the sources of the acute and convalescent COVID-19 samples.

TCRdb's copy holds only in-frame clones and misses some; the assay was immunoSEQ multiplex PCR. The table has fewer than 200,000 clones, roughly 89% seen once. The study recruited people aged roughly 18 to 89 years across roughly 25 US areas. Sequencing was carried out using PBMCs or T cells enriched from blood (not recorded which). The TCR comes from a woman aged 30 to 39 who had been exposed to COVID-19. The chain carries TRBV5-4 and TRBJ1-6; TRBD1 matches at 11 bases. The CDR3, as DNA: TGTGCCAGCAGCCTGGACAGGGGGCATTCACCCCTCCACTTT. Amino acids: CASSLDRGHSPLHF.